These 13 T cell receptor beta chains originate from one sample sequenced in a study of vaccination effects on CD4 cells after COVID-19. CD4+ T cells specific for antigen were expanded with viral peptide pools by the ViraFEST assay before sequencing. Isolation of CD4+ T cells took place after approximately 10 days of culture. No antigen has been assigned to these receptors. Sequencing used immunoSEQ multiplex PCR; TCRdb keeps in-frame clones, though not all of them. The profile shows tens of thousands of clones, about 63% of them singletons. Here the sequenced sample was CD4+ T cells from PBMCs cultured with HCoV-229E spike peptides, taken before COVID-19 vaccination. The origin of the receptors is a human donor who received a COVID-19 vaccine.

The rearrangement joins TRBV28 to TRBJ2-1; TRBD2 aligns across 7 bases. This CDR3 is 14 amino acids long. Per the germline V gene, CDR1 is MDHEN and CDR2 is SYDVKM. V was pared by 2 bases and J by 6 bases, with 4 bases of the junction left unmatched. In nucleotides, the CDR3 is TGTGCCAGCAGTTTAGGGCCTAGCGGCAATGAGCAGTTCTTC. It yields the protein CASSLGPSGNEQFF. Full variable domain (rest looked up from reference TRBV28 and TRBJ2-1): DVKVTQSSRYLVKRTGEKVFLECVQDMDHENMFWYRQDPGLGLRLIYFSYDVKMKEKGDIPEGYSVSREKKERFSLILESASTNQTSMYLCASSLGPSGNEQFFGPGTRLTVL.

The chain links TRBV5-4 to TRBJ2-4; 12 nucleotides agree with TRBD1. CDR3 length equals 17 residues. Germline CDR1 reads SGHNT; CDR2 reads YYREEE (reference sequence). V dropped 0 bases and J dropped 2; count of bases not matched to a gene: 3. CDR3 in DNA: TGTGCCAGCAGCTTGGACCGGGACAGGGGGCCCAAAAACATTCAGTACTTC. Protein product: CASSLDRDRGPKNIQYF.

This chain joins TRBV10-3 and TRBJ1-5; no firm D call. The CDR3 has 13 residues. CDR1 ENHRY and CDR2 SYGVKD come from the germline V gene. Trimming pared 0 bases from V and 6 bases from J, leaving 6 bases between. CDR3 coding DNA: TGTGCCATCAGTGAGTCGAAAGGTCAGCCCCAGCATTTT. Residues: CAISESKGQPQHF.

The gene calls are TRBV25-1 and TRBJ1-3; D may be TRBD1 (5 bases). Germline CDR1 is MGHDK and CDR2 is SYGVNS. V was cut by 2 bases and J by 6 bases, with 14 bases left in between. This CDR3 has 15 amino acids. CDR3: CASSETLGALNTIYF. In DNA, the CDR3 is TGTGCCAGCAGTGAAACGCTCGGGGCTTTAAACACCATATATTTT.

This clone has only a few counts. The chain employs TRBV2 and TRBJ2-5; TRBD1 matches at 10 bases. Per germline, CDR1 SNHLY and CDR2 FYNNEI. CDR3 length: 14 amino acids. The junction had 4 bases not matched to a gene; V was cut back by 5 bases and J by 4 bases. The CDR3 DNA sequence: TGTGCCAGCAGTAGGGACAGGGGTGGAGAGACCCAGTACTTC. As protein: CASSRDRGGETQYF. Together with reference TRBV2 and TRBJ2-5, the CDR3 gives the full variable domain: EPEVTQTPSHQVTQMGQEVILRCVPISNHLYFYWYRQILGQKVEFLVSFYNNEISEKSEIFDDQFSVERPDGSNFTLKIRSTKLEDSAMYFCASSRDRGGETQYFGPGTRLLVL.

Worth noting for this clone: Other DNA sequences in the sample encode the same CDR3. The J gene is TRBJ1-5, the V gene TRBV3-1 (or the pseudogene TRBV3-2), with a tentative D call TRBD1 (5 bases). CDR3 length: 14 amino acids. Trimming took 1 base from V and 5 from J, leaving 9 bases between them. Looked up from germline, CDR1 is LGHDT and CDR2 is YNNKEL (reference sequence). The CDR3 coding sequence is TGTGCCAGCAGCCAAGCGGGGGGGGATCAGCCCCAGCATTTT. Its protein is CASSQAGGDQPQHF.

The J gene is TRBJ2-7, the V gene TRBV6-5; the D gene could be TRBD1 or TRBD2 (6 bases each). There are 13 residues in the CDR3. Germline lookup yields CDR1 MNHEY and CDR2 SVGAGI. V lost 8 bases, J lost 6 bases, and 17 bases lay in between. This chain's CDR3 is CASGFRGAGEQYF. In DNA, the CDR3 is TGTGCCAGCGGATTTAGGGGGGCGGGCGAGCAGTACTTC.

V usage is TRBV20-1 and J usage is TRBJ1-2, with D maybe TRBD1 (6 bases). CDR1 DFQATT and CDR2 SNEGSKA come from the germline V gene (reference sequence). The V and J ends lost 3 bases and 3 bases respectively, with 11 bases between them. This CDR3 contains 13 residues. CDR3 amino acids: CSASGGGHYGYTF. In DNA, the CDR3 is TGCAGTGCTAGTGGGGGGGGCCACTATGGCTACACCTTC.

This chain uses TRBV6-2 or TRBV6-3 with TRBJ2-3; 8 bases fit TRBD1. V shed 5 bases, J shed 2 bases, and the junction held 3 bases outside the gene matches. In germline, CDR1 is MNHEY, CDR2 SVGEGT. The CDR3 contains 14 residues. CDR3 loop: CASSDRGPTDTQYF. The CDR3 DNA reads as TGTGCCAGCAGTGACAGGGGACCCACAGATACGCAGTATTTT.

The chain combines TRBV6-5 with TRBJ1-1; D is perhaps TRBD1 (6 bases). V was cut by 8 bases and J by 0 bases, with 10 bases left in between. From germline, CDR1 is MNHEY and CDR2 SVGAGI. The CDR3 totals 13 residues. The chain's CDR3 is CASGQGLNTEAFF. The CDR3 DNA reads TGTGCCAGCGGCCAGGGGTTGAACACTGAAGCTTTCTTT.

The chain couples TRBV28 to TRBJ2-3; 9 positions agree with TRBD2. The junction had 8 bases not matched to a gene; V was cut back by 6 bases and J by 4 bases. The CDR3 is 15 amino acids. In germline, CDR1 is MDHEN, CDR2 SYDVKM. CDR3 sequence: CASSLGGRVADTQYF. The CDR3 DNA reads TGTGCCAGCAGCTTAGGCGGGAGGGTTGCAGATACGCAGTATTTT.

The chain carries TRBV7-9 and TRBJ2-5; TRBD1 matches at 8 bases. Germline-derived CDR1 and CDR2 are SEHNR and FQNEAQ (reference sequence). The V and J ends lost 5 bases and 9 bases, in that order; junction bases with no gene match: 5. This CDR3 is 12 amino acids long. The CDR3 here is CASSRGQGAQYF. The CDR3 DNA sequence: TGTGCCAGCAGCCGCGGACAGGGAGCCCAGTACTTC.

The chain has TRBV29-1 and TRBJ1-2; no definite D call. V was shortened by 7 bases and J by 4 bases, with 13 bases between the two germline ends. The germline V gene encodes CDR1 SQVTM and CDR2 ANQGSEA. CDR3 length equals 12 residues. In DNA, the CDR3 is TGCAGCGCTCAGGATCGGTTCTATGGCTACACCTTC. This codes for CSAQDRFYGYTF.